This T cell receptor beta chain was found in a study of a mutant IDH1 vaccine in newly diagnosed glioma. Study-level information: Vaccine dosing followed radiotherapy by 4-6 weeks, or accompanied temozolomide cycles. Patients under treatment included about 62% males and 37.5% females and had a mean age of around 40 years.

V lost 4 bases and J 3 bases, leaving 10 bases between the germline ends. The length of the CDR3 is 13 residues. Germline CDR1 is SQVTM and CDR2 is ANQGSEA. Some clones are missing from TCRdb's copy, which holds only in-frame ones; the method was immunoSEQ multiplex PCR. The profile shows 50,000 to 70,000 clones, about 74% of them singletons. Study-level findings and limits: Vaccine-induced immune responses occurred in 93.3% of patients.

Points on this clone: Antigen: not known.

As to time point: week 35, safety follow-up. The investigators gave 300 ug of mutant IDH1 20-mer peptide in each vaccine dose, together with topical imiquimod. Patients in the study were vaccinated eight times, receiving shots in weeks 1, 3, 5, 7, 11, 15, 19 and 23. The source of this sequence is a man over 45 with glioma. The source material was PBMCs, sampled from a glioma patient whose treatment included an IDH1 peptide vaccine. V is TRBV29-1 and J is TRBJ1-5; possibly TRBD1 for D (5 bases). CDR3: CSVAGGFNQPQHF. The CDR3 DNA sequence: TGCAGCGTTGCCGGGGGGTTCAATCAGCCCCAGCATTTT.